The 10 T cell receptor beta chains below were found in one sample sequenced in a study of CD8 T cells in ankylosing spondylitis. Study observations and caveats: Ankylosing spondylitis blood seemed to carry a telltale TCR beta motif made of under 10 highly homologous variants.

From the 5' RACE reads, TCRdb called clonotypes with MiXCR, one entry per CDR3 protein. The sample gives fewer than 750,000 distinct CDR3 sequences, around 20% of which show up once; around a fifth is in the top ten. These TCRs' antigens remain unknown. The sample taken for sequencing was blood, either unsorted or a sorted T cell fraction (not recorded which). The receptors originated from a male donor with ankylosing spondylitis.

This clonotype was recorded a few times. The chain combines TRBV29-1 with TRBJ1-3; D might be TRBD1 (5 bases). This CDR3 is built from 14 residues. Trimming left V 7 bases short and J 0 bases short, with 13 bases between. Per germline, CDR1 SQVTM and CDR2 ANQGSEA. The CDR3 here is CSADGGYSGNTIYF. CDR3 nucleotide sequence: TGCAGCGCCGACGGGGGTTACTCTGGAAACACCATATATTTT.

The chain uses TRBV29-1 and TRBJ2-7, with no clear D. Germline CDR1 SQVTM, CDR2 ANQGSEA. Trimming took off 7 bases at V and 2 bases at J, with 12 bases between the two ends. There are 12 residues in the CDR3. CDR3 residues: CSATRSTYEQYF. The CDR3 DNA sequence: TGCAGCGCCACCCGCAGTACCTACGAGCAGTACTTC.

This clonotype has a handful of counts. In DNA form, the CDR3 reads TGTGCCAGCAGCCACCTAGACAGGGGGGTTATGAACACTGAAGCTTTCTTT. It is translated as CASSHLDRGVMNTEAFF. The chain recombines TRBV7-9 with TRBJ1-1; TRBD1 matches at 9 bases. V was clipped by 5 bases and J by 0 bases; unmatched bases: 10. This CDR3 region has 17 residues. CDR1 and CDR2 (germline): SEHNR, FQNEAQ (reference sequence).

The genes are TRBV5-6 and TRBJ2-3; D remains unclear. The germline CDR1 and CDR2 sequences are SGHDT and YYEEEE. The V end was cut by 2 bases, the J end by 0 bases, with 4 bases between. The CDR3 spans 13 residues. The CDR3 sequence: CASSFHSTDTQYF. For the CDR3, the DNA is TGTGCCAGCAGCTTTCACAGCACAGATACGCAGTATTTT.

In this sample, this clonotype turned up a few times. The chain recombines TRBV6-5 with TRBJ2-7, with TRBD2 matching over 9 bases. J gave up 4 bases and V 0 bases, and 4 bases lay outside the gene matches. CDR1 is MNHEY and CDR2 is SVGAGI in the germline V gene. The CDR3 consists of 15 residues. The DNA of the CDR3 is TGTGCCAGCAGTTACTCGGCGGGAGGGAGGTACGAGCAGTACTTC. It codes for CASSYSAGGRYEQYF.

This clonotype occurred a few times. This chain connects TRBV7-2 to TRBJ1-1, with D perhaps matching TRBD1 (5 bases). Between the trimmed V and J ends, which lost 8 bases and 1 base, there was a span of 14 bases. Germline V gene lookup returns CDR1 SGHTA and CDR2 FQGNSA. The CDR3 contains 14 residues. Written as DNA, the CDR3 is TGTGCCAGCCCTCCCCAGGGAAGGAACACTGAAGCTTTCTTT. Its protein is CASPPQGRNTEAFF.

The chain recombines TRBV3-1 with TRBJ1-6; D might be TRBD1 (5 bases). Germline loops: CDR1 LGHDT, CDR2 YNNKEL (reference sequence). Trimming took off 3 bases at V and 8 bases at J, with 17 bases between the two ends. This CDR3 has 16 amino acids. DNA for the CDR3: TGTGCCAGCAGCCAGGACCTAGACGGGGGGGATTCACCCCTCCACTTT. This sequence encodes CASSQDLDGGDSPLHF.

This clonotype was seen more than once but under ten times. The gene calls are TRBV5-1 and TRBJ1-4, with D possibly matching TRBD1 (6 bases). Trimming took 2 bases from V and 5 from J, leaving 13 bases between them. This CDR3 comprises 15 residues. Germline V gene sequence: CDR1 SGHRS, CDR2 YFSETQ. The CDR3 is CASSLRQGKNEKLFF. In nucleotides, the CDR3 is TGCGCCAGCAGCTTACGGCAGGGGAAAAATGAAAAACTGTTTTTT. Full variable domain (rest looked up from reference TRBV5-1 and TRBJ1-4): KAGVTQTPRYLIKTRGQQVTLSCSPISGHRSVSWYQQTPGQGLQFLFEYFSETQRNKGNFPGRFSGRQFSNSRSEMNVSTLELGDSALYLCASSLRQGKNEKLFFGSGTQLSVL.

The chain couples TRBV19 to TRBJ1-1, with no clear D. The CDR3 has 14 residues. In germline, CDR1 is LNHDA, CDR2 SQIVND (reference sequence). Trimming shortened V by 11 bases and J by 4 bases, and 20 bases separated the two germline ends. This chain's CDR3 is CASKREGSITEAFF. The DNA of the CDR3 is TGTGCCTCAAAAAGGGAGGGTTCGATCACTGAAGCTTTCTTT.

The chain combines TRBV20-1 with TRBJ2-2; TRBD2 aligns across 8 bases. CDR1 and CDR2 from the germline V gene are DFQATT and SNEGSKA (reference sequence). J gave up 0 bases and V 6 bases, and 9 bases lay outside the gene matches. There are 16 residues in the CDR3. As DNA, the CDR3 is TGCAGTGCGAGACTAAGCGGGAGCTCGAACACCGGGGAGCTGTTTTTT. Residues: CSARLSGSSNTGELFF.